The rows below give T cell receptor beta chains drawn from one sample of a study of response to subunit inactivated influenza vaccine. Using its own MiXCR run on the RT-PCR reads, TCRdb lists one record per CDR3 protein. The sample comprises 860,000 or so distinct CDR3 sequences, over 20% of which are singletons, and 10% rests with the top ten. The sample in question was PBMCs from blood, obtained 4 to 6 days after vaccination. Receptors were obtained from a man in his fifties or sixties who received an inactivated influenza vaccine. The CDR3 runs from the conserved cysteine through the conserved F or W. D genes are given only for firm matches. Clone size is stated in some rows and not others, as once, few, many or a class when expanded.

v_call	j_call	cdr3_length	clone_size	d_call	cdr3_nt	cdr3_aa
TRBV5-1	TRBJ1-2	18	NA	NA	TGCGCCAGCAGCTGGACCGATGGGACCCATGGTAGGAACTATGGCTACACCTTC	CASSWTDGTHGRNYGYTF
TRBV11-2	TRBJ1-6	13	many	NA	TGTGCCAGCAGCGCGAGGAGCTCCCGCACCCTCCACTTT	CASSARSSRTLHF
TRBV24-1	TRBJ2-1	12	few	NA	TGTGCCACCGGGGGCCCCTACAATGAGCAGTTCTTC	CATGGPYNEQFF
TRBV12-3/TRBV12-4	TRBJ2-3	16	NA	TRBD2	TGTGCCAGCAGCCCGGGACTAGCAGTCGTCACAGATACGCAGTATTTT	CASSPGLAVVTDTQYF
TRBV7-9	TRBJ1-1	14	many	TRBD1	TGTGCCAGCACCTTTACCAGGGGGGACACTGAAGCTTTCTTT	CASTFTRGDTEAFF
TRBV6-1	TRBJ2-3	15	few	TRBD1	TGTGCCAGCAGTGCCATTGACAGGGGCGGAGATACGCAGTATTTT	CASSAIDRGGDTQYF
TRBV20-1	TRBJ2-5	16	few	NA	TGCAGTGCTAGGCCCTCGTTGGAGAAAATTAAAGAGACCCAGTACTTC	CSARPSLEKIKETQYF
TRBV20-1	TRBJ2-1	14	few	NA	TGCAGTGCCAGAGGGACCTTCATAAACAATGAGCAGTTCTTC	CSARGTFINNEQFF
TRBV10-3	TRBJ2-5	13	NA	NA	TGTGCCATCAGTGGGCCGGTCCAAGAGACCCAGTACTTC	CAISGPVQETQYF
TRBV27	TRBJ2-7	13	NA	NA	TGTGCCAGCAGGCGGCCACGGGAGTACGAGCAGTACTTC	CASRRPREYEQYF
TRBV12-3/TRBV12-4	TRBJ1-3	15	NA	TRBD1	TGTGCCAGCAGAAATCAGGGGGGCCCTGGAAACACCATATATTTT	CASRNQGGPGNTIYF
TRBV7-6	TRBJ2-2	17	NA	NA	TGTGCCAGCAGCCCCGATGGGGCAGGGGACAACACCGGGGAGCTGTTTTTT	CASSPDGAGDNTGELFF
TRBV5-1	TRBJ2-1	15	NA	TRBD2	TGCGCCAGCAGCTTGTTTGCGGGAGGGGGCAATGAGCAGTTCTTC	CASSLFAGGGNEQFF
TRBV5-5	TRBJ1-2	15	few	TRBD1	TGTGCCAGCAGCTTGGGAGACACAGGGGACTATGGCTACACCTTC	CASSLGDTGDYGYTF
TRBV10-1	TRBJ1-6	14	NA	NA	TGCGCCAGCAGTGAAGGGACAAGATATTCACCCCTCCACTTT	CASSEGTRYSPLHF
TRBV20-1	TRBJ2-7	15	few	TRBD2	TGCAGTGCTAGAACCGGGACTACCAGGAGCTACGAGCAGTACTTC	CSARTGTTRSYEQYF
TRBV7-2	TRBJ2-1	16	few	TRBD1	TGTGCCAGCAGCCAACAGTGGGGACAGAATTACAATGAGCAGTTCTTC	CASSQQWGQNYNEQFF
TRBV29-1	TRBJ2-1	14	few	TRBD1	TGCAGCGTTGCTGACAGGGGGCTTATCAATGAGCAGTTCTTC	CSVADRGLINEQFF
TRBV7-2	TRBJ2-7	14	NA	NA	TGTGCCAGCAGCTGGGCGCGGTATAATTACGAGCAGTACTTC	CASSWARYNYEQYF
TRBV12-3/TRBV12-4	TRBJ2-1	11	NA	NA	TGTGCCAGCAGCCTGTATCATGAGCAGTTCTTC	CASSLYHEQFF
TRBV5-1	TRBJ2-7	16	few	TRBD1	TGCGCCAGCAGCTTGGCAGGGACAGCCTTAGACCCCGAGCAGTACTTC	CASSLAGTALDPEQYF
TRBV5-1	TRBJ2-1	14	NA	TRBD1	TGCGCCAGTAAACGGGACAGCCGCGACAATGAGCAGTTCTTC	CASKRDSRDNEQFF
TRBV20-1	TRBJ2-7	17	few	TRBD1	TGCAGTGCTACTAATACAGGGGGCCGGGGGAGGTCCCACGAGCAGTACTTC	CSATNTGGRGRSHEQYF
TRBV15	TRBJ2-7	16	NA	NA	TGTGCCACCAGCAGAGATCGGGACGCAAGCTCCTACGAGCAGTACTTC	CATSRDRDASSYEQYF
TRBV10-3	TRBJ2-7	14	few	TRBD1	TGTGCCATCAGTGGCGGGACAGGGGCCTACGAGCAGTACTTC	CAISGGTGAYEQYF
TRBV24-1	TRBJ2-1	11	NA	NA	TGTGCCACCAGTAATCCAACTGAGCAGTTCTTC	CATSNPTEQFF
TRBV29-1	TRBJ2-7	11	few	TRBD1	TGCAGCGCTGGACAGGGTCACGAGCAGTACTTC	CSAGQGHEQYF
TRBV6-2/TRBV6-3	TRBJ2-2	15	few	NA	TGTGCCAGCCTTCCCCTGGGGGCCAACACCGGGGAGCTGTTTTTT	CASLPLGANTGELFF
TRBV5-5	TRBJ2-2	14	many	NA	TGTGCCAGCAGCCTCGCAACGAACACCGGGGAGCTGTTTTTT	CASSLATNTGELFF
TRBV7-2	TRBJ1-3	13	few	NA	TGTGCCAGTAAACAGGGAAGCGGAAACACCATATATTTT	CASKQGSGNTIYF
TRBV10-3	TRBJ2-1	17	few	TRBD2	TGTGCCATCAGTGAGGGACTAGCGGGAAATTCAGGCCGAGAGCAGTTCTTC	CAISEGLAGNSGREQFF
TRBV6-5	TRBJ2-2	15	NA	TRBD2	TGTGCCAGCAGTTACAGGACTAGCGGGACCGGGGAGCTGTTTTTT	CASSYRTSGTGELFF
TRBV6-1	TRBJ2-5	15	many	TRBD1	TGTGCCAGCAGTGGAGGGACAGGGGGGAAGATGACCCAGTACTTC	CASSGGTGGKMTQYF